This is a list of T cell receptor beta chains from one sample in a study of CD8+ T cells in alopecia areata. The assay was immunoSEQ multiplex PCR, and TCRdb's table has in-frame clones only and misses some. The sample shows just over 150,000 clones, around half of them seen only once. The source material was CD8+ T cells sorted from blood, sampled at week 0. The origin of the receptors is a human donor with alopecia areata. The CDR3 runs from the conserved cysteine through the conserved F or W. D genes are given only for firm matches. Not every row has a clone size; where given, it reads once, few, many or a size class.

>TRBJ2-7|15|NA|TRBV7-9|NA
CASSLEAGSRYEQYF
TGTGCCAGCAGCTTAGAGGCAGGGTCCAGATACGAGCAGTACTTC
>TRBJ2-7|13|NA|TRBV30|NA
CAWSRDLIYEQYF
TGTGCCTGGAGCCGGGACCTAATCTACGAGCAGTACTTC
>TRBJ1-5|13|NA|TRBV4-1|NA
CASSQVSNQPQHF
TGCGCCAGCAGCCAAGTTAGCAATCAGCCCCAGCATTTT
>TRBJ2-7|12|few|TRBV5-1|NA
CASSTGRVEQYF
TGCGCCAGCAGCACCGGACGGGTCGAGCAGTACTTC
>TRBJ2-5|15|NA|TRBV9|NA
CASSVAARDRETQYF
TGTGCCAGCAGCGTAGCTGCCAGGGATCGGGAGACCCAGTACTTC
>TRBJ1-2|19|few|TRBV11-2|TRBD1
CASSGNIPGQGANVYGYTF
TGTGCCAGCAGCGGAAATATACCGGGACAGGGGGCCAATGTCTATGGCTACACCTTC
>TRBJ1-1|14|NA|TRBV13|NA
CASSSRNENTEAFF
TGTGCCAGCAGCTCCAGAAACGAGAACACTGAAGCTTTCTTT
>TRBJ1-1|10|many|TRBV19|NA
CASGRTEAFF
TGTGCCAGCGGGAGGACTGAAGCTTTCTTT
>TRBJ1-4|16|NA|TRBV19|NA
CASSLGEFPYNEKLFF
TGTGCCAGTAGCTTGGGAGAATTCCCGTACAATGAAAAACTGTTTTTT
>TRBJ1-1|15|few|TRBV6-5|NA
CASIPWRGTQTEAFF
TGTGCCAGCATTCCCTGGAGGGGAACGCAAACTGAAGCTTTCTTT
>TRBJ1-5|13|NA|TRBV7-2|NA
CASMLGSNQPQHF
TGTGCCAGCATGTTGGGGAGCAATCAGCCCCAGCATTTT
>TRBJ2-7|14|NA|TRBV30|NA
CAWSVETRPYEQYF
TGTGCCTGGAGTGTAGAGACTAGGCCCTACGAGCAGTACTTC
>TRBJ2-3|15|NA|TRBV9|NA
CASSVEGRSTDTQYF
TGTGCCAGCAGCGTAGAAGGGCGAAGCACAGATACGCAGTATTTT
>TRBJ2-1|14|NA|TRBV30|NA
CAWSVGGGGSEQFF
TGTGCCTGGAGTGTGGGGGGAGGTGGAAGTGAGCAGTTCTTC
>TRBJ2-3|15|NA|TRBV14|TRBD2
CASSSRLAPPDTQYF
TGTGCCAGCAGCTCCCGACTAGCCCCCCCAGATACGCAGTATTTT
>TRBJ2-1|14|few|TRBV6-6|NA
CASSPLGPSNEQFF
TGTGCCAGCAGTCCCCTTGGCCCTTCGAATGAGCAGTTCTTC
>TRBJ1-4|11|NA|TRBV2|NA
CASSGDEKLFF
TGTGCCAGTTCAGGGGATGAAAAACTGTTTTTT
>TRBJ2-1|13|NA|TRBV19|NA
CASSIDSYNEQFF
TGTGCCAGTAGTATAGACTCGTACAATGAGCAGTTCTTC
>TRBJ2-7|11|NA|TRBV27|NA
CASRASYEQYF
TGTGCCAGCCGTGCCTCCTACGAGCAGTACTTC
>TRBJ1-1|13|once|TRBV30|NA
CAWKPGRNTEAFF
TGTGCCTGGAAGCCAGGGAGAAACACTGAAGCTTTCTTT
>TRBJ2-3|16|few|TRBV7-2|NA
CASSLMLRPPGDTQYF
TGTGCCAGCAGCTTAATGTTGCGGCCTCCCGGGGATACGCAGTATTTT
>TRBJ2-7|17|NA|TRBV27|TRBD2
CASSPRNSGDRVDEQYF
TGTGCCAGCAGTCCCCGGAATAGCGGGGACCGAGTAGACGAGCAGTACTTC
>TRBJ2-1|15|NA|TRBV13|TRBD2
CASSFLAGVDNEQFF
TGTGCCAGCAGCTTTTTAGCGGGGGTGGACAATGAGCAGTTCTTC
>TRBJ2-7|14|NA|TRBV27|NA
CASSFQDTSYEQYF
TGTGCCAGCAGTTTTCAGGACACCTCCTACGAGCAGTACTTC
>TRBJ2-7|16|NA|TRBV4-1|NA
CASSQEDTGPSYEQYF
TGCGCCAGCAGCCAAGAAGATACAGGGCCATCCTACGAGCAGTACTTC
>TRBJ1-1|13|NA|TRBV25-1|NA
CASTQQGRTEAFF
TGTGCCAGCACCCAACAGGGTCGCACTGAAGCTTTCTTT
>TRBJ2-7|15|NA|TRBV9|TRBD2
CASSVAAAGVYEQYF
TGTGCCAGCAGCGTAGCCGCGGCGGGGGTGTACGAGCAGTACTTC
>TRBJ2-7|12|once|TRBV29-1|TRBD1
CSVAGGTYEQYF
TGCAGCGTTGCAGGGGGAACCTACGAGCAGTACTTC